The present entry profiles one T cell receptor (beta chain) with its context. The antigen is unknown. In the PCR, 60 Vbeta and 13 Jbeta primers were used. Only in-frame clones appear in the TCRdb table, and some are missing; sequencing was by immunoSEQ multiplex PCR. The data hold 150,000 to 200,000 clones, with more than 60% observed a single time. The data were taken from a study of cytomegalovirus exposure and HLA in healthy donors. This CDR3 has 13 amino acids. Germline V gives CDR1 MRHNA, CDR2 SNTAGT. Losses at the gene ends were 4 bases for V and 10 bases for J; bases not matched to a gene: 5. Overall study findings and caveats: Around 18,000 TCR beta sequences were associated with HLA alleles at 0.05 false discovery rate in a later analysis. When presence/absence was analysed, sequencing depth was taken to be roughly uniform across donors. Later analysis indicated greater clonal expansion among HLA-associated TCR beta chains than among equally common other chains. Certain sequence variants were highly shared and formed a cluster, and this cluster was likely a sequencing artifact.

The chain has TRBV6-4 and TRBJ2-1; 9 bases map to TRBD2. The source of this sequence is a woman aged 35 to 49 in good health and CMV-seropositive. The material sequenced was PBMCs. The CDR3 region has the DNA TGTGCCAGCAGTGTGGACAGCGGGAGGGAGCAGTTCTTC. Translating gives CASSVDSGREQFF.